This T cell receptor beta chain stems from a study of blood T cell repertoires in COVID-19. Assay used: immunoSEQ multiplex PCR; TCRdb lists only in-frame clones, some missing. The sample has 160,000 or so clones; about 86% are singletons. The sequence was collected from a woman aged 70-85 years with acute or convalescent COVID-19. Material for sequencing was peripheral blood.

As DNA, the CDR3 is TGTGCCAGCAACCCAGGGGGCACAGATACGCAGTATTTT. Translated: CASNPGGTDTQYF. This sequence joins TRBV2 and TRBJ2-3; possible D gene TRBD1, 6 bases. The CDR3 is 13 residues long. Germline assignment: CDR1 SNHLY and CDR2 FYNNEI. V lost 7 bases and J lost 1, with 9 bases in between.